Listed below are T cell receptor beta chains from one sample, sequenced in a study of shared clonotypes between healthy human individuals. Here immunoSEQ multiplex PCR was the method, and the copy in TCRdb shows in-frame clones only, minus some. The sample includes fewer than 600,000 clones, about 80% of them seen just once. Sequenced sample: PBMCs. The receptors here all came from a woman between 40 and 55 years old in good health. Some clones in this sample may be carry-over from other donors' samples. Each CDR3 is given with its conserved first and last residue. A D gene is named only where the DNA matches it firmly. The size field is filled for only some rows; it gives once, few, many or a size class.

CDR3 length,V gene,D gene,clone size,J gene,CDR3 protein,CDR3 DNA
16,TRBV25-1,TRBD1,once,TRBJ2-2,CASSGTGVGLTGELFF,TGTGCCAGCTCCGGGACAGGGGTCGGTCTCACCGGGGAGCTGTTTTTT
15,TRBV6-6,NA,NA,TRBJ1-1,CASSYPTGLGTEAFF,TGTGCCAGCAGTTACCCTACAGGGCTCGGCACTGAAGCTTTCTTT
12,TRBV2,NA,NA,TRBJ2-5,CASREDQETQYF,TGTGCCAGCAGGGAGGACCAAGAGACCCAGTACTTC
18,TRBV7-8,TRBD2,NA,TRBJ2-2,CASSLVGLAGSGTGELFF,TGTGCCAGCAGCTTGGTAGGACTAGCGGGATCGGGCACCGGGGAGCTGTTTTTT
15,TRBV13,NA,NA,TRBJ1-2,CASSLGVGSNYGYTF,TGTGCCAGCAGCTTAGGGGTTGGCAGCAACTATGGCTACACCTTC
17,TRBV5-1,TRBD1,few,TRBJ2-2,CASSPGQGPSAGGELFF,TGCGCCAGCAGCCCCGGACAGGGTCCCTCCGCGGGCGGGGAGCTGTTTTTT
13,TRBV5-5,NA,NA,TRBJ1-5,CARSLAQNQPQHF,TGTGCCAGAAGCTTGGCGCAAAATCAGCCCCAGCATTTT
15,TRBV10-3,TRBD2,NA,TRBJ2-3,CAISESGLAPDTQYF,TGTGCCATCAGTGAGTCGGGACTAGCCCCCGATACGCAGTATTTT
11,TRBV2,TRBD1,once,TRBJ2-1,CAIRQGVGQFF,TGTGCCATCCGACAGGGGGTGGGCCAGTTCTTC
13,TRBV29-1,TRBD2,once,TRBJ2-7,CSGSSGSAYEQYF,TGCAGTGGATCTAGCGGCAGCGCCTACGAGCAGTACTTC
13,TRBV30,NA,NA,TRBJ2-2,CAWSPLNTGELFF,TGTGCCTGGAGTCCGTTAAACACCGGGGAGCTGTTTTTT
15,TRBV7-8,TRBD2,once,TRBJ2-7,CASSFRSGGSREQYF,TGTGCCAGCAGCTTTCGTAGCGGGGGGTCCCGGGAGCAGTACTTC
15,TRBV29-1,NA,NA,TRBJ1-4,CSVQPVGVRAEKLFF,TGCAGCGTGCAGCCGGTGGGGGTCAGGGCTGAAAAACTGTTTTTT
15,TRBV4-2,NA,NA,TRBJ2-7,CASSQDKAGPYEQYF,TGTGCCAGCAGCCAAGATAAAGCGGGTCCCTACGAGCAGTACTTC
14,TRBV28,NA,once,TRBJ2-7,CASSPGLTSYEQYF,TGTGCCAGCAGTCCGGGACTCACGTCCTACGAGCAGTACTTC
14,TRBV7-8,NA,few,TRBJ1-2,CASSFAGVGYGYTF,TGTGCCAGCAGCTTTGCAGGGGTGGGCTATGGCTACACCTTC
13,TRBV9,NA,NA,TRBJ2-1,CASTSPDGNEQFF,TGTGCCAGCACCTCCCCTGACGGCAATGAGCAGTTCTTC
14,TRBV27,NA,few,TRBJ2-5,CASSSIAVQETQYF,TGTGCCAGCAGTTCCATAGCGGTACAAGAGACCCAGTACTTC
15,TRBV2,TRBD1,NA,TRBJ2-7,CASSDGQGGIMEQYF,TGTGCCAGCAGTGATGGACAGGGGGGGATAATGGAGCAGTACTTC
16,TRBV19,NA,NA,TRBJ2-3,CASSIEASLSTDTQYF,TGTGCCAGTAGTATAGAGGCCAGCCTAAGCACAGATACGCAGTATTTT
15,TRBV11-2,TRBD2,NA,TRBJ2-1,CASSGPGLAGVWEFF,TGTGCCAGCAGCGGACCGGGACTAGCGGGAGTTTGGGAGTTCTTC
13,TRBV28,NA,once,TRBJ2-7,CASSRTAMGEQYF,TGTGCCAGCAGTCGGACAGCCATGGGGGAGCAGTACTTC
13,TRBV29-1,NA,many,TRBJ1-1,CSVEGGGNTEAFF,TGCAGCGTTGAGGGCGGCGGGAACACTGAAGCTTTCTTT
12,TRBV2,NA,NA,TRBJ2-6,CASSSGANVLTF,TGTGCCAGCAGTTCTGGGGCCAACGTCCTGACTTTC
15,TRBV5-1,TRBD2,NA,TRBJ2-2,CASSRGTSRPGELFF,TGCGCCAGCAGCAGGGGGACTAGCAGGCCCGGGGAGCTGTTTTTT
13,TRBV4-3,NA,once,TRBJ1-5,CASSQDGNQPQHF,TGCGCCAGCAGCCAGGATGGGAATCAGCCCCAGCATTTT
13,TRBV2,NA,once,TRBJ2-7,CASSLGLPREQYF,TGTGCCAGCAGTCTGGGACTCCCCCGGGAGCAGTACTTC
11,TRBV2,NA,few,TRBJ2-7,CASSNAYEQYF,TGTGCCAGCAGTAACGCCTACGAGCAGTACTTC